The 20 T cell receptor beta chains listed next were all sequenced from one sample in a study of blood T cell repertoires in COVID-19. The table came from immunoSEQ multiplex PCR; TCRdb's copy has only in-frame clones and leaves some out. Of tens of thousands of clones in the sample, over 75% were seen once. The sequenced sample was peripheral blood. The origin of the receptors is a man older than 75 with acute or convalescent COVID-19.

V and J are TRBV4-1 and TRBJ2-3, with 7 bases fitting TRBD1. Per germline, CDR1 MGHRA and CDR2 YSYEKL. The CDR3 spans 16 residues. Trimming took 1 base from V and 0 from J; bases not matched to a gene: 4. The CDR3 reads CASSQAPTGSTDTQYF. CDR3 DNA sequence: TGCGCCAGCAGCCAAGCCCCGACAGGGAGCACAGATACGCAGTATTTT.

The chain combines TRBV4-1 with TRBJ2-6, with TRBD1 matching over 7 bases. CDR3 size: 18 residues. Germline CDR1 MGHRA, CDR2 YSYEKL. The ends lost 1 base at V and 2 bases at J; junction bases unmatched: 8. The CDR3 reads CASSQGRQGAPGANVLTF. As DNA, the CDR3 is TGCGCCAGCAGCCAAGGCCGACAGGGAGCCCCTGGGGCCAACGTCCTGACTTTC.

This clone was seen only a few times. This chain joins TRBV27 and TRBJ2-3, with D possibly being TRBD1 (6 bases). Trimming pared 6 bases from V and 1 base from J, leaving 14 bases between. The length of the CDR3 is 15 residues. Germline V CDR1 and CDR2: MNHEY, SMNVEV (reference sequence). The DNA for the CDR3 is TGTGCCAGCAGGTCAGGGGCCCCCGGCACAGATACGCAGTATTTT. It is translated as CASRSGAPGTDTQYF.

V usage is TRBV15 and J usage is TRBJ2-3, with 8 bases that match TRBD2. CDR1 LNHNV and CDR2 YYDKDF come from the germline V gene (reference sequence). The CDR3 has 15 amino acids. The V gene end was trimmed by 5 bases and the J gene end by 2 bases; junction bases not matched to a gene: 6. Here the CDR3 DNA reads TGTGCCACCAGCGAGGCGGGGGGCATCACAGATACGCAGTATTTT. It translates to CATSEAGGITDTQYF.

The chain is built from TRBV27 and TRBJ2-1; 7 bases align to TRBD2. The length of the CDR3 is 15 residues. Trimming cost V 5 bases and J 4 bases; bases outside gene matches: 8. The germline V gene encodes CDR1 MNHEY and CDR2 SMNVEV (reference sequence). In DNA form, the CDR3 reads TGTGCCAGCAGTCCTCGACTAGCAGGTTACAATGAGCAGTTCTTC. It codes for CASSPRLAGYNEQFF.

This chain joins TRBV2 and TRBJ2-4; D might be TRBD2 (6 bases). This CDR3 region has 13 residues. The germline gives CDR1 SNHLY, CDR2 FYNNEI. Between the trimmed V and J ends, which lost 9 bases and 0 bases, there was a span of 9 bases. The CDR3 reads CASGTLAKNIQYF. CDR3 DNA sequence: TGTGCCAGTGGGACTTTAGCCAAAAACATTCAGTACTTC.

The CDR3 protein is CASSEEGRGSSEQFF. The CDR3 DNA follows: TGTGCCAGCAGTGAAGAGGGCAGGGGCTCAAGCGAGCAGTTCTTC. The V call is TRBV2, the J call TRBJ2-1, with a tentative D call TRBD1 (6 bases). This CDR3 spans 15 amino acids. Between the trimmed V and J ends, which lost 1 base and 10 bases, there was a span of 17 bases. Germline V gene data show CDR1 as SNHLY and CDR2 as FYNNEI.

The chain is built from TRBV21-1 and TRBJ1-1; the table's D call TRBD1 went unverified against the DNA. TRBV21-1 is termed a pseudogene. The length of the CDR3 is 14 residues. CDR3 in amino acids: CASSGGRGHTEAFF. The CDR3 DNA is TGTGCCAGCAGCGGGGGCAGGGGGCACACTGAAGCTTTCTTT.

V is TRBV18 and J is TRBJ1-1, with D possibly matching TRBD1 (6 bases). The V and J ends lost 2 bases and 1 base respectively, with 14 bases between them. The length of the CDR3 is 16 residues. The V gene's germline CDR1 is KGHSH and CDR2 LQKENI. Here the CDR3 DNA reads TGTGCCAGCTCACCAGGGACACCTCGCCAGAACACTGAAGCTTTCTTT. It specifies CASSPGTPRQNTEAFF. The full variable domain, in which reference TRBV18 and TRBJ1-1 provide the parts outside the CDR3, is NAGVMQNPRHLVRRRGQEARLRCSPMKGHSHVYWYRQLPEEGLKFMVYLQKENIIDESGMPKERFSAEFPKEGPSILRIQQVVRGDSAAYFCASSPGTPRQNTEAFFGQGTRLTVV.

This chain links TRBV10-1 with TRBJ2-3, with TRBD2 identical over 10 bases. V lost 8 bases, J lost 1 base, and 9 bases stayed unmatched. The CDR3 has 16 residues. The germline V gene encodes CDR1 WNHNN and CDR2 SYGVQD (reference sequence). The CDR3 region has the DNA TGCGCCAGCCATTTCAGGACTAGCGGCGGCACAGATACGCAGTATTTT. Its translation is CASHFRTSGGTDTQYF.

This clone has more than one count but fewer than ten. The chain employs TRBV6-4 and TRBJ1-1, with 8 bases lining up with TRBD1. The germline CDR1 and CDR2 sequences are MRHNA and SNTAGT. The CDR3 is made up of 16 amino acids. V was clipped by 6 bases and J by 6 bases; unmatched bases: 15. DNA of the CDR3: TGTGCCAGCAGACATACGAGGCAGGGGGCGATGGCTGAAGCTTTCTTT. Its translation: CASRHTRQGAMAEAFF.

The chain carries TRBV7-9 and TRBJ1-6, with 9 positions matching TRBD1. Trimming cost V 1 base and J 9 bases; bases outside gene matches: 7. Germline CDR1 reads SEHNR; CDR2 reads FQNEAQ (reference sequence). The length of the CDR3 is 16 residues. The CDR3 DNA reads TGTGCCAGCAGCTTAGGCGTGGGACAGGGTCTTTCACCCCTCCACTTT. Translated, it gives CASSLGVGQGLSPLHF.

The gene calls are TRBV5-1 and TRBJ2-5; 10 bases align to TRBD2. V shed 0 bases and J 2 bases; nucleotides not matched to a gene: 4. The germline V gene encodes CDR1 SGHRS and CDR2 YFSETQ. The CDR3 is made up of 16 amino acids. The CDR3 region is CASSLGIAGGQETQYF. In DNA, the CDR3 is TGCGCCAGCAGCTTGGGGATAGCGGGGGGTCAAGAGACCCAGTACTTC. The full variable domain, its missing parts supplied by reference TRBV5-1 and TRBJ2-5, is KAGVTQTPRYLIKTRGQQVTLSCSPISGHRSVSWYQQTPGQGLQFLFEYFSETQRNKGNFPGRFSGRQFSNSRSEMNVSTLELGDSALYLCASSLGIAGGQETQYFGPGTRLLVL.

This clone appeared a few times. In DNA, the CDR3 is TGCAGCGTTGAAGAGAGGTTTTCTTCGGAGGGACGCTACACCTTC. Amino acids: CSVEERFSSEGRYTF. The rearrangement joins TRBV29-1 to TRBJ1-2; tentatively, D is TRBD1 (5 bases). V lost 0 bases, J lost 9 bases, and 20 bases lay in between. The CDR3 length is 15 residues. The V gene's germline CDR1 is SQVTM and CDR2 ANQGSEA.

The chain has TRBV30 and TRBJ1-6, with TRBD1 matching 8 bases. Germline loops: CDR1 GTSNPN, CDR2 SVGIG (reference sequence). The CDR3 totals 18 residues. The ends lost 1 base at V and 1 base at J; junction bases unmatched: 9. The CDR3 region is CAWSATRGRGSYNSPLHF. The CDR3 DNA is TGTGCCTGGAGTGCTACCAGGGGGCGGGGATCCTATAATTCACCCCTCCACTTT.

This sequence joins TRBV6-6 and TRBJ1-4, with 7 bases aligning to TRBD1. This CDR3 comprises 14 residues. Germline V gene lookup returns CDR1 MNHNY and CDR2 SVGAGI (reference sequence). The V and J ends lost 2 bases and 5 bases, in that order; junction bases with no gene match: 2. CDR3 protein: CASSYGTVNEKLFF. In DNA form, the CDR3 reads TGTGCCAGCAGTTACGGGACAGTAAATGAAAAACTGTTTTTT.

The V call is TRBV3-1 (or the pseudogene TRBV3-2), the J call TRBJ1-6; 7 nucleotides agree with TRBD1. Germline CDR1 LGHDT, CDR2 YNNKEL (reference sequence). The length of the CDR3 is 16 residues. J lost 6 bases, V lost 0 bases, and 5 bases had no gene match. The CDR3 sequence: CASSQEEGAGNSPLHF. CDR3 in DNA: TGTGCCAGCAGCCAAGAAGAGGGGGCTGGTAATTCACCCCTCCACTTT.

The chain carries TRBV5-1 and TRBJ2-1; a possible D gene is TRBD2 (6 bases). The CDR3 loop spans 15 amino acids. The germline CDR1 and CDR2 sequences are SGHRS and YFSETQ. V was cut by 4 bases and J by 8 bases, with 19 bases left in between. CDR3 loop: CASSQGTGAIHEQFF. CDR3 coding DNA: TGCGCCAGCAGCCAAGGGACTGGGGCCATCCATGAGCAGTTCTTC.

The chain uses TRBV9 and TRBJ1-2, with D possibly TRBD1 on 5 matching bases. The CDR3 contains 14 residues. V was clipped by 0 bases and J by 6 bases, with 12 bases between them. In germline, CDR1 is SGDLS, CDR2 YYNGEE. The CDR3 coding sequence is TGTGCCAGCAGCGTAGGCGTGGGGGGAAATGGCTACACCTTC. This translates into CASSVGVGGNGYTF.

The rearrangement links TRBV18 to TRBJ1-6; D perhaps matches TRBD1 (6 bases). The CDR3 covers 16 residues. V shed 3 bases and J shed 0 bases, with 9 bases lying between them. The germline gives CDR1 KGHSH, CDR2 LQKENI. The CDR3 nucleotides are TGTGCCAGCTCACCGCAGGGGAGCTCCTATAATTCACCCCTCCACTTT. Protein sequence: CASSPQGSSYNSPLHF.